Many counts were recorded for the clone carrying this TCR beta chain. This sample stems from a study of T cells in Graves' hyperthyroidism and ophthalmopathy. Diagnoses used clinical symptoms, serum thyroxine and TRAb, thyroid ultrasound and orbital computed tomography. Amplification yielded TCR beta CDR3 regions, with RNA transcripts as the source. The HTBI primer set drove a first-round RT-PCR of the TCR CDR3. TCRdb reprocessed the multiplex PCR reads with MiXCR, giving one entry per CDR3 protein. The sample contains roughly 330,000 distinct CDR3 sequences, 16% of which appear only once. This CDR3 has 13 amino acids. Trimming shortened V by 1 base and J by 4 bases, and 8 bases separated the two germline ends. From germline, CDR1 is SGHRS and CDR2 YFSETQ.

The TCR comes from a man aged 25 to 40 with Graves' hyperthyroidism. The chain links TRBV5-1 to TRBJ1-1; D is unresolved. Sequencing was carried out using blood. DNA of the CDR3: TGCGCCAGCAGCTTGCGGGGTAGCACTGAAGCTTTCTTT. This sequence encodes CASSLRGSTEAFF.